The 13 T cell receptor beta chains below were found in one sample sequenced in a study of blood T cells in healthy people across ages. Primed by a sample-barcoded 5' primer and a J-beta primer mix, a second PCR proceeded for 7 to 11 cycles. TCRdb called the 5' RACE reads again in MiXCR, with one record for every CDR3 protein. The table lists around 1,500,000 distinct CDR3 sequences, roughly 45% of them singletons. The sample consisted of blood. All receptors derive from a woman aged 18-30 years in good health.

The chain employs TRBV7-2 and TRBJ2-6, with TRBD1 matching over 7 bases. The CDR3 has 15 amino acids. After removal of 4 bases from V and 4 bases from J, the junction contained 4 bases not matched to a gene. Germline CDR1 is SGHTA and CDR2 is FQGNSA. The DNA for the CDR3 is TGTGCCAGCAGCTGGACAGGTGTCGGGGCCAACGTCCTGACTTTC. It specifies CASSWTGVGANVLTF. Full variable domain (remainder filled in from reference TRBV7-2 and TRBJ2-6): GAGVSQSPSNKVTEKGKDVELRCDPISGHTALYWYRQSLGQGLEFLIYFQGNSAPDKSGLPSDRFSAERTGGSVSTLTIQRTQQEDSAVYLCASSWTGVGANVLTFGAGSRLTVL.

The chain recombines TRBV4-1 with TRBJ1-1; D is possibly TRBD1 (6 bases). The CDR3 has 16 residues. Trimming took off 0 bases at V and 5 bases at J, with 16 bases between the two ends. The germline V gene has CDR1 MGHRA and CDR2 YSYEKL. The CDR3 sequence: CASSQERRGMGTEAFF. The CDR3 DNA reads TGCGCCAGCAGCCAAGAACGCAGGGGTATGGGGACTGAAGCTTTCTTT.

The V gene is TRBV7-2, the J gene TRBJ2-7; perhaps D is TRBD1 or TRBD2 (5 bases each). Germline V CDR1 and CDR2: SGHTA, FQGNSA. The length of the CDR3 is 14 residues. The V gene lost 5 bases and the J gene lost 10 bases, with 21 bases spanning the gap. In nucleotides, the CDR3 is TGTGCCAGCAGCCGGGACGTCGGGTTGAGAACCCAGTACTTC. Translation gives CASSRDVGLRTQYF.

The sample holds a few counts of this clonotype. The J gene is TRBJ1-5, the V gene TRBV24-1; D unclear. Trimming left V 9 bases short and J 0 bases short, with 8 bases between. Germline-derived CDR1 and CDR2 are KGHDR and SFDVKD. This CDR3 region has 13 residues. This CDR3 is CATRAGSNQPQHF. CDR3 DNA sequence: TGTGCCACCCGGGCAGGTAGCAATCAGCCCCAGCATTTT.

The chain employs TRBV4-2 and TRBJ2-3, with 11 bases matching TRBD2. From germline, CDR1 is LGHNA and CDR2 YNFKEQ. With 4 bases clipped from V and 9 bases from J, the junction kept 9 bases outside the gene matches. CDR3 length: 15 amino acids. CDR3 in amino acids: CASSLRLAGTGTQYF. DNA for the CDR3: TGTGCCAGCAGCCTCCGACTAGCGGGGACAGGAACGCAGTATTTT.

The chain carries TRBV10-3 and TRBJ2-2, with D unclear. This CDR3 has 14 residues. CDR1 is ENHRY and CDR2 is SYGVKD in the germline V gene. Between the trimmed V and J ends, which lost 10 bases and 2 bases, there was a span of 14 bases. The CDR3 DNA reads TGTGCCACCCGGCGTGATTTCAACACCGGGGAGCTGTTTTTT. Protein: CATRRDFNTGELFF.

This clonotype was found a few times. This rearrangement joins TRBV28 to TRBJ2-5; 7 nucleotides line up with TRBD1. The V gene's germline CDR1 is MDHEN and CDR2 SYDVKM. V lost 2 bases to trimming and J lost 11 bases; unmatched junction nucleotides: 14. The CDR3 is made up of 15 amino acids. The CDR3: CASSLDREAYNEQYF. Written as DNA, the CDR3 is TGTGCCAGCAGTTTAGACAGGGAAGCCTACAATGAGCAGTACTTC.

The gene calls are TRBV5-6 and TRBJ2-2, with 16 bases identical to TRBD2. Germline V gives CDR1 SGHDT, CDR2 YYEEEE. CDR3 length: 17 residues. V lost 4 bases, J lost 6 bases, and 6 bases stayed unmatched. The CDR3 sequence: CASSPGLAGGLSGELFF. DNA of the CDR3: TGTGCCAGCAGCCCGGGACTAGCGGGGGGGCTGTCCGGGGAGCTGTTTTTT.

This chain uses TRBV7-9 with TRBJ1-4; tentative D call: TRBD1 (5 bases). V was cut by 6 bases and J by 6 bases, with 8 bases left in between. The length of the CDR3 is 12 residues. Per the germline V gene, CDR1 is SEHNR and CDR2 is FQNEAQ (reference sequence). CDR3 in DNA: TGTGCCAGCAGTGTAGGGGATGAAAAACTGTTTTTT. It is translated as CASSVGDEKLFF.

This clonotype was detected ten times or more. The V and J genes are TRBV11-2 and TRBJ2-5; D is unresolved. Germline V lookup: CDR1 SGHAT, CDR2 FQNNGV. The length of the CDR3 is 13 residues. V gave up 4 bases and J gave up 0 bases, with 6 bases separating them. For the CDR3, the DNA is TGTGCCAGCAGCTCCGGGCACCAAGAGACCCAGTACTTC. Its translation: CASSSGHQETQYF. The variable domain in full, completed from reference TRBV11-2 and TRBJ2-5, reads EAGVAQSPRYKIIEKRQSVAFWCNPISGHATLYWYQQILGQGPKLLIQFQNNGVVDDSQLPKDRFSAERLKGVDSTLKIQPAKLEDSAVYLCASSSGHQETQYFGPGTRLLVL.

The rearrangement links TRBV5-1 to TRBJ2-3, with 13 positions matching TRBD2. The CDR3 spans 15 residues. Unmatched junction bases numbered 8, after V lost 6 bases and J lost 7 bases. Germline CDR1 SGHRS, CDR2 YFSETQ. The CDR3 spells CASTRTSGSINTQYF. In nucleotides, the CDR3 is TGCGCCAGCACCCGGACTAGCGGGAGTATCAATACGCAGTATTTT.

The gene calls are TRBV7-8 and TRBJ1-2; 8 bases line up with TRBD1. This CDR3 is built from 14 residues. V lost 5 bases and J lost 7; bases outside the gene matches: 9. The V gene's germline CDR1 is SGHVS and CDR2 FQNEAQ. The CDR3: CASSVQGVSGGYTF. The CDR3 nucleotides read TGTGCCAGCAGCGTACAGGGGGTTTCGGGTGGCTACACCTTC.

The genes are TRBV7-2 and TRBJ2-7, with 9 bases fitting TRBD2. The J call may be in error: the DNA end matches TRBJ2-5 better. Per the germline V gene, CDR1 is SGHTA and CDR2 is FQGNSA. This CDR3 contains 16 residues. CDR3 DNA: TGTGCCAGCAGCTTAGGGCTAGCGGGGTTGGTAGAGACCCAGTACTTC. Translated, it gives CASSLGLAGLVETQYF.